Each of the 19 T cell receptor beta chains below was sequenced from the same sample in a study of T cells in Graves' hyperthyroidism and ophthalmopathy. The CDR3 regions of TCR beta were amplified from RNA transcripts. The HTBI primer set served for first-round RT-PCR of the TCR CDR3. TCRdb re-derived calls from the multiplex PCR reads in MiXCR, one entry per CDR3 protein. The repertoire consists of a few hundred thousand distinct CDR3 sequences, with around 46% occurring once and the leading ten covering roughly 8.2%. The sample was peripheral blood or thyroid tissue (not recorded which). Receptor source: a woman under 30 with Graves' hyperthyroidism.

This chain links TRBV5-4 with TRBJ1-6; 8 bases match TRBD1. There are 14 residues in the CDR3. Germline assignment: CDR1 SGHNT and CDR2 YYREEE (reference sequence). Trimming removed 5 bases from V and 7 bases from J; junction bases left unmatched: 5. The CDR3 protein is CASSYRQGNSPLHF. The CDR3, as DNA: TGTGCCAGCAGTTACCGACAGGGGAATTCACCCCTCCACTTT.

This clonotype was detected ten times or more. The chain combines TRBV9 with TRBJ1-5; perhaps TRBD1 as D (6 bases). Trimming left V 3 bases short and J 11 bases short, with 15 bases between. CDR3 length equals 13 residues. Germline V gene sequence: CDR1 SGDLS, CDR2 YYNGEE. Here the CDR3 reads CASSESGGRAQHF. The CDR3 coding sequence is TGTGCCAGCAGCGAGTCCGGGGGGCGAGCCCAGCATTTT.

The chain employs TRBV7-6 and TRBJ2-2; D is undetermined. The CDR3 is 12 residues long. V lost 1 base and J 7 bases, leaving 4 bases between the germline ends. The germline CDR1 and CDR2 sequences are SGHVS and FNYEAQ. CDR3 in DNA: TGTGCCAGCAGCTTAGTTTACGGGGAGCTGTTTTTT. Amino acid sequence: CASSLVYGELFF.

As DNA, the CDR3 is TGCAGCGTTACACAGGGTGTGACGGGCTATGGCTACACCTTC. Translating gives CSVTQGVTGYGYTF. The chain recombines TRBV29-1 with TRBJ1-2; D is possibly TRBD1 (6 bases). V was cut by 5 bases and J by 4 bases, with 17 bases left in between. CDR1 and CDR2 (germline): SQVTM, ANQGSEA. The CDR3 runs to 14 residues.

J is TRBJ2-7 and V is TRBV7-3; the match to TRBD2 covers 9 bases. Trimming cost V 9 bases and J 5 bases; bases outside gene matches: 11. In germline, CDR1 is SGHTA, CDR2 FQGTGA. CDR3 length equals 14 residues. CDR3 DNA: TGTGCCAGTGCTATTAGCGGGAGTTGGGACGAGCAGTACTTC. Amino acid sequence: CASAISGSWDEQYF.

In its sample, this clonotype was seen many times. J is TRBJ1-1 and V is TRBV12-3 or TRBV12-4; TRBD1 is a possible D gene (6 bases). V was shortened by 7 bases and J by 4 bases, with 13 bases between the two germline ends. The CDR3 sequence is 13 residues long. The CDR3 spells CASTATGSTEAFF. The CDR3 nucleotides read TGTGCCAGCACTGCTACAGGGTCCACTGAAGCTTTCTTT.

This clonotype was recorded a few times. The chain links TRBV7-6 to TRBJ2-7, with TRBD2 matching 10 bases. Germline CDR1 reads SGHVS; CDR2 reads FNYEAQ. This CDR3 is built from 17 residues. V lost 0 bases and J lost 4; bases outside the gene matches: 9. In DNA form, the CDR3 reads TGTGCCAGCAGCTTAGCGCGCCTAGCGGGAGTTTGGTACGAGCAGTACTTC. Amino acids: CASSLARLAGVWYEQYF. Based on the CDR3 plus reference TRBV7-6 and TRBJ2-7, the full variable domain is GAGVSQSPRYKVTKRGQDVALRCDPISGHVSLYWYRQALGQGPEFLTYFNYEAQQDKSGLPNDRFSAERPEGSISTLTIQRTEQRDSAMYRCASSLARLAGVWYEQYFGPGTRLTVT.

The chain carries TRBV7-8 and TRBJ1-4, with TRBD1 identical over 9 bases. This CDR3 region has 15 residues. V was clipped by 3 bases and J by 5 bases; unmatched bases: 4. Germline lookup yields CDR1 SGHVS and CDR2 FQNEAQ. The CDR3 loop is CASSFGDRENEKLFF. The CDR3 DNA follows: TGTGCCAGCAGCTTCGGGGACAGGGAAAATGAAAAACTGTTTTTT. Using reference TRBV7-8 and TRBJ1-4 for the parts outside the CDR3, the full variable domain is GAGVSQSPRYKVAKRGQDVALRCDPISGHVSLFWYQQALGQGPEFLTYFQNEAQLDKSGLPSDRFFAERPEGSVSTLKIQRTQQEDSAVYLCASSFGDRENEKLFFGSGTQLSVL.

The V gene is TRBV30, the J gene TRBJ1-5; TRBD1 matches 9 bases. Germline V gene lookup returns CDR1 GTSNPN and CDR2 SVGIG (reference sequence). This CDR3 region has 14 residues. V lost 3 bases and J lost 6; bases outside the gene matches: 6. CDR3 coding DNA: TGTGCCTGGAGCCAACAGGGGGCAGGTCAGCCCCAGCATTTT. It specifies CAWSQQGAGQPQHF.

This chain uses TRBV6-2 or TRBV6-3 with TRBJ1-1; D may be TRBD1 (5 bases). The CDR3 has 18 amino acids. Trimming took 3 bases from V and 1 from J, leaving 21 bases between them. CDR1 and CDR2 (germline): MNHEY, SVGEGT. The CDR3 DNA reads TGTGCCAGCAGTTATGTTCCGAGGGCCCTGACAGAGAACACTGAAGCTTTCTTT. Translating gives CASSYVPRALTENTEAFF.

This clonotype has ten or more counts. For the CDR3, the DNA is TGTGCCAGCAGCTGGGGGACAGGGAACGAAAAACTGTTTTTT. This translates into CASSWGTGNEKLFF. The chain combines TRBV7-8 with TRBJ1-4, with 9 bases aligning to TRBD1. This CDR3 comprises 14 residues. V gave up 4 bases and J gave up 8 bases; unmatched junction bases: 5. Germline loops: CDR1 SGHVS, CDR2 FQNEAQ. The full variable domain, with the rest looked up from reference TRBV7-8 and TRBJ1-4, is GAGVSQSPRYKVAKRGQDVALRCDPISGHVSLFWYQQALGQGPEFLTYFQNEAQLDKSGLPSDRFFAERPEGSVSTLKIQRTQQEDSAVYLCASSWGTGNEKLFFGSGTQLSVL.

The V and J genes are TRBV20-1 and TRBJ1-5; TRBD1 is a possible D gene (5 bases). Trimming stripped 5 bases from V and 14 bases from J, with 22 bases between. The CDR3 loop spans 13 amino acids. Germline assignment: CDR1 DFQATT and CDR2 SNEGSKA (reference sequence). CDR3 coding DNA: TGCAGTGCTTTACCGGGACTAGCAGACAATGAGCATTTT. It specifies CSALPGLADNEHF.

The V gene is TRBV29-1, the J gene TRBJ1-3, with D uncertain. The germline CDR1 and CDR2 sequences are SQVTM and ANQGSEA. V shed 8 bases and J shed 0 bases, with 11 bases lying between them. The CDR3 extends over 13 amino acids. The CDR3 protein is CSLVSDSGNTIYF. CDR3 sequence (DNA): TGCAGCTTAGTAAGCGACTCTGGAAACACCATATATTTT.

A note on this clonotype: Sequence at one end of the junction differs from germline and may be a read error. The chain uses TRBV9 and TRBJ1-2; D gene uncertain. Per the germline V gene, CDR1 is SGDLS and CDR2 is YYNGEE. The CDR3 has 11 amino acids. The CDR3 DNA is TGTGCCAACAGCCCAGGAGATGGCTACACCTTC. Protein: CANSPGDGYTF.

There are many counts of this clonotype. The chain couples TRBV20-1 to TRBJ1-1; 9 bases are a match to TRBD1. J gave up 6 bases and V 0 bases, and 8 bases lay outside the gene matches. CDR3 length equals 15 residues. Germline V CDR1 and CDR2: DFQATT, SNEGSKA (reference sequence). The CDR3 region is CSARDQQGARPEAFF. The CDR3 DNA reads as TGCAGTGCTAGAGACCAACAGGGGGCGCGTCCTGAAGCTTTCTTT.

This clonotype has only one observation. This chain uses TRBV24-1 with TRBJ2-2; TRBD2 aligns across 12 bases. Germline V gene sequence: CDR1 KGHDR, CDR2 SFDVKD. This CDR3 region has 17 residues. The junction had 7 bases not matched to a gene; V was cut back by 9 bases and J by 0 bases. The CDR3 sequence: CATQGLAGQTNTGELFF. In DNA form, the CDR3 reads TGTGCCACCCAAGGACTAGCGGGACAGACGAACACCGGGGAGCTGTTTTTT.

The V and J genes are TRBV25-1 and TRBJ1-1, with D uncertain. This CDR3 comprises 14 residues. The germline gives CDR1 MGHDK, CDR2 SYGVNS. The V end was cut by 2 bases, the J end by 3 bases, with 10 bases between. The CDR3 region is CASSEHHSDTEAFF. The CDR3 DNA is TGTGCCAGCAGTGAACACCACAGCGACACTGAAGCTTTCTTT.

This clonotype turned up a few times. The DNA of the CDR3 is TGCGCCAGCAGCTTATCAAAGAACACCGGGGAGCTGTTTTTT. Encoded protein: CASSLSKNTGELFF. The V and J genes are TRBV5-1 and TRBJ2-2; D remains ambiguous. Germline CDR1 SGHRS, CDR2 YFSETQ. CDR3 length: 14 residues. Trimming stripped 2 bases from V and 1 base from J, with 6 bases between.

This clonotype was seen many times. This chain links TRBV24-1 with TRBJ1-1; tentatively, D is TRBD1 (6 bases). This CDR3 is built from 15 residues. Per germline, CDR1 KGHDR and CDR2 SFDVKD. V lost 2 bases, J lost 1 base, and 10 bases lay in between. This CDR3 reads CATSDSGTRNTEAFF. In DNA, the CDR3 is TGTGCCACCAGTGATTCCGGGACAAGGAACACTGAAGCTTTCTTT.